This T cell receptor beta chain was profiled in a study of control samples from healthy donors and cancer patients. TCRdb keeps only in-frame clones here, not all; method: immunoSEQ multiplex PCR. The sample carries about 77,000 clones, 80% to 95% recorded once. With V trimmed by 6 bases and J by 2 bases, 7 bases remained unmatched. The V gene's germline CDR1 is SGHTA and CDR2 FQGNSA. The CDR3 covers 16 residues. The chain couples TRBV7-2 to TRBJ2-3; 11 bases are a match to TRBD2. Input material: blood. This sequence originates from a woman aged 55 to 70 in good health. The CDR3 region is CASRTGTSGDTDTQYF. The CDR3 bases are TGTGCCAGCAGAACTGGGACTAGCGGAGACACAGATACGCAGTATTTT.